One and the same sample provided the 23 T cell receptor beta chains below, sequenced in a study of cytomegalovirus exposure and HLA in healthy donors. Both 60 Vbeta primers and 13 Jbeta primers went into the PCR. Produced via immunoSEQ multiplex PCR; TCRdb's table is partial and in-frame only. This sample's table reports more than 45,000 clones. The sample was PBMCs. These receptors originate from a woman in her twenties or thirties in good health and CMV-seropositive.

The chain uses TRBV14 and TRBJ2-7; 10 nucleotides agree with TRBD1. Germline assignment: CDR1 SGHDN and CDR2 FVKESK. Losses at the gene ends were 6 bases for V and 4 bases for J; bases not matched to a gene: 9. This CDR3 contains 15 residues. CDR3 sequence reads: CASRLGTGDFYEQYF. DNA for the CDR3: TGTGCCAGCAGACTGGGGACAGGGGATTTTTACGAGCAGTACTTC. Full variable domain (remainder filled in from reference TRBV14 and TRBJ2-7): EAGVTQFPSHSVIEKGQTVTLRCDPISGHDNLYWYRRVMGKEIKFLLHFVKESKQDESGMPNNRFLAERTGGTYSTLKVQPAELEDSGVYFCASRLGTGDFYEQYFGPGTRLTVT.

The V call is TRBV9, the J call TRBJ1-2, with D uncertain. The CDR3 is made up of 14 amino acids. Germline V gene data show CDR1 as SGDLS and CDR2 as YYNGEE. The V end was cut by 2 bases, the J end by 0 bases, with 8 bases between. CDR3 sequence reads: CASSVGVTNYGYTF. CDR3 in DNA: TGTGCCAGCAGCGTGGGCGTGACTAACTATGGCTACACCTTC.

This chain links TRBV5-6 with TRBJ2-7, with 7 bases fitting TRBD2. This CDR3 is built from 15 residues. Germline assignment: CDR1 SGHDT and CDR2 YYEEEE. Trimming at V came to 4 bases and at J to 2 bases, leaving 9 bases not matched to a gene. In nucleotides, the CDR3 is TGTGCCAGCAGCCAAGGGGCGGGGGAGACCTACGAGCAGTACTTC. This codes for CASSQGAGETYEQYF.

The gene calls are TRBV5-6 and TRBJ1-2; 7 bases are shared with TRBD1. Germline CDR1 reads SGHDT; CDR2 reads YYEEEE. The CDR3 runs to 14 residues. The ends lost 2 bases at V and 5 bases at J; junction bases unmatched: 6. CDR3 sequence: CASSFDQGEYGYTF. The DNA of the CDR3 is TGTGCCAGCAGCTTTGACCAGGGGGAATATGGCTACACCTTC.

The chain recombines TRBV7-9 with TRBJ1-2; D uncertain. This CDR3 has 13 residues. The V and J ends lost 3 bases and 6 bases respectively, with 11 bases between them. CDR1 is SEHNR and CDR2 is FQNEAQ in the germline V gene (reference sequence). The CDR3 reads CASSLGREDGYTF. The CDR3, as DNA: TGTGCCAGCAGCTTGGGGAGGGAAGATGGCTACACCTTC.

The V call is TRBV19, the J call TRBJ2-7, with 7 positions matching TRBD1. This CDR3 is built from 14 residues. Germline trimming cut 5 bases from V and 0 bases from J; bases unmatched to any gene: 4. CDR1 LNHDA and CDR2 SQIVND come from the germline V gene (reference sequence). As DNA, the CDR3 is TGTGCCAGTAGTTGGGGGACAGACTCCTACGAGCAGTACTTC. The encoded protein is CASSWGTDSYEQYF.

The J gene is TRBJ1-3, the V gene TRBV6-1, with 7 bases aligning to TRBD1. CDR1 is MNHNS, CDR2 SASEGT, per germline. This CDR3 contains 14 residues. Germline trimming cut 6 bases from V and 4 bases from J; bases unmatched to any gene: 6. The CDR3 reads CASRGTEWGNTIYF. DNA of the CDR3: TGTGCCAGCAGGGGGACAGAGTGGGGAAACACCATATATTTT.

The rearrangement uses TRBV29-1 and TRBJ1-2; TRBD1 matches 9 bases. J lost 9 bases, V lost 3 bases, and 5 bases had no gene match. There are 12 residues in the CDR3. Germline assignment: CDR1 SQVTM and CDR2 ANQGSEA. For the CDR3, the DNA is TGCAGCGTTGAGCCGGGACAGGGAAGCTACACCTTC. It translates to CSVEPGQGSYTF.

This chain joins TRBV10-3 and TRBJ2-2; TRBD1 is a possible D gene (6 bases). The CDR3 spans 14 residues. With 6 bases removed from V and 3 bases from J, the gap between germline ends came to 11 bases. Germline assignment: CDR1 ENHRY and CDR2 SYGVKD. The CDR3: CAIRTGKDTGELFF. The CDR3 bases are TGTGCCATCAGAACAGGGAAGGACACCGGGGAGCTGTTTTTT.

The chain combines TRBV12-5 with TRBJ2-1, with TRBD2 identical over 13 bases. The CDR3 sequence is 15 residues long. Per the germline V gene, CDR1 is LGHNT and CDR2 is FRNRAP. V was clipped by 3 bases and J by 7 bases; unmatched bases: 3. CDR3 sequence: CASGFGTSGINEQFF. The CDR3 nucleotides are TGTGCTAGTGGTTTTGGGACTAGCGGGATTAATGAGCAGTTCTTC.

The V and J genes are TRBV6-1 and TRBJ2-7; 10 nucleotides match TRBD1. This CDR3 is 16 amino acids long. With 2 bases clipped from V and 2 bases from J, the junction kept 6 bases outside the gene matches. Per germline, CDR1 MNHNS and CDR2 SASEGT. This CDR3 is CASSESMGQGTYEQYF. The CDR3 DNA reads as TGTGCCAGCAGTGAATCGATGGGACAGGGGACCTACGAGCAGTACTTC.

V gene TRBV4-1 combines with J gene TRBJ2-5; the match to TRBD1 covers 9 bases. The CDR3 is 15 residues long. Looked up from germline, CDR1 is MGHRA and CDR2 is YSYEKL. V lost 4 bases and J lost 5; bases outside the gene matches: 8. In nucleotides, the CDR3 is TGCGCCAGCAGCCCAGGGACAGGGACGTGGGAGACCCAGTACTTC. Translating it yields CASSPGTGTWETQYF.

The chain joins TRBV6-5 to TRBJ1-1; D not certain. The CDR3 consists of 13 residues. V lost 4 bases and J lost 4, with 10 bases in between. The germline gives CDR1 MNHEY, CDR2 SVGAGI. CDR3 sequence (DNA): TGTGCCAGCAGTTCGAGGGTTGGCACTGAAGCTTTCTTT. It yields the protein CASSSRVGTEAFF.

The chain has TRBV6-5 and TRBJ1-5; 9 bases align to TRBD1. Trimming cost V 6 bases and J 4 bases; bases outside gene matches: 7. The CDR3 has 15 residues. Germline CDR1 MNHEY, CDR2 SVGAGI. Written as DNA, the CDR3 is TGTGCCAGCAGCCGGGGACAGGGAGGGAATCAGCCCCAGCATTTT. Protein: CASSRGQGGNQPQHF.

In regard to this clone: One junction end disagrees with the germline gene, perhaps due to a read error. The chain is built from TRBV5-6 and TRBJ2-1, with 11 positions matching TRBD2. This CDR3 comprises 17 residues. Germline CDR1 and CDR2: SGHDT and YYEEEE. CDR3 coding DNA: TGTGCCAGCAGCAGATTACTAGCGGGAGACTCCCACAATGAGCAGTTCTTC. This encodes CASSRLLAGDSHNEQFF.

The gene calls are TRBV5-4 and TRBJ2-1; TRBD2 aligns across 10 bases. Germline V gene data show CDR1 as SGHNT and CDR2 as YYREEE (reference sequence). Trimming removed 4 bases from V and 5 bases from J; junction bases left unmatched: 12. CDR3 length: 17 amino acids. The CDR3 region is CASSVDLAGDLNNEQFF. In DNA, the CDR3 is TGTGCCAGCAGCGTGGACCTAGCGGGAGATTTGAACAATGAGCAGTTCTTC.

The chain couples TRBV2 to TRBJ2-2, with 13 bases fitting TRBD2. The CDR3 covers 18 residues. Losses at the gene ends were 4 bases for V and 4 bases for J; bases not matched to a gene: 9. Germline assignment: CDR1 SNHLY and CDR2 FYNNEI. The CDR3 loop reads CASSGQLAGGPGTGELFF. CDR3 bases: TGTGCCAGCAGTGGGCAACTAGCGGGAGGGCCTGGCACCGGGGAGCTGTTTTTT.

Worth noting for this clone: At one of its ends the junction is not consistent with the germline gene, which may arise from a read error. The V and J genes are TRBV6-5 and TRBJ1-1, with D possibly matching TRBD1 (6 bases). Germline V gene lookup returns CDR1 MNHEY and CDR2 SVGAGI. CDR3 length: 14 amino acids. CDR3 in DNA: TGTGCCAGCAGTTCAACACAGGGCGGCACTGAAGATTTCTTT. Protein sequence: CASSSTQGGTEDFF.

The chain couples TRBV30 to TRBJ1-6, with D possibly matching TRBD1 (5 bases). The germline V gene has CDR1 GTSNPN and CDR2 SVGIG (reference sequence). V was shortened by 4 bases and J by 7 bases, with 14 bases between the two germline ends. The CDR3 runs 14 residues. CDR3 sequence: CAWIGGAENSPLHF. CDR3 DNA: TGTGCCTGGATAGGAGGGGCAGAGAATTCACCCCTCCACTTT. The complete variable domain, with remaining parts taken from reference TRBV30 and TRBJ1-6, reads SQTIHQWPATLVQPVGSPLSLECTVEGTSNPNLYWYRQAAGRGLQLLFYSVGIGQISSEVPQNLSASRPQDRQFILSSKKLLLSDSGFYLCAWIGGAENSPLHFGNGTRLTVT.

The rearrangement links TRBV2 to TRBJ1-4, with a tentative D call TRBD1 (6 bases). The germline V gene encodes CDR1 SNHLY and CDR2 FYNNEI. The CDR3 loop spans 13 amino acids. Trimming pared 9 bases from V and 8 bases from J, leaving 16 bases between. The CDR3 bases are TGTGCCAGAACGACTGTGAGGGGGGAAAAACTGTTTTTT. Protein product: CARTTVRGEKLFF. The whole variable domain, filled in from reference TRBV2 and TRBJ1-4, reads EPEVTQTPSHQVTQMGQEVILRCVPISNHLYFYWYRQILGQKVEFLVSFYNNEISEKSEIFDDQFSVERPDGSNFTLKIRSTKLEDSAMYFCARTTVRGEKLFFGSGTQLSVL.

A word on this clone: The junction departs from germline at one end; a sequencing error may be responsible. This chain connects TRBV20-1 to TRBJ1-4; no reliable D call. CDR3 size: 11 residues. Germline V lookup: CDR1 DFQATT, CDR2 SNEGSKA (reference sequence). As DNA, the CDR3 is TGCAGTGCATTTCAGAATGGAAAACTGTTTTTT. It encodes CSAFQNGKLFF.

The chain has TRBV7-2 and TRBJ2-5; tentative D call: TRBD1 (5 bases). The germline V and J ends were trimmed by 3 bases and 2 bases, with 13 bases remaining between them. The CDR3 length is 15 residues. Germline CDR1 and CDR2: SGHTA and FQGNSA. DNA for the CDR3: TGTGCCAGCAGCTTTGGAAGGGGTTTTCAAGAGACCCAGTACTTC. Translating it yields CASSFGRGFQETQYF.

The rearrangement joins TRBV28 to TRBJ1-6; tentatively, D is TRBD1 (6 bases). Per germline, CDR1 MDHEN and CDR2 SYDVKM. Deletions cut 4 bases from V and 8 bases from J, with 9 bases between. The CDR3 length is 13 residues. The CDR3 here is CASSSYRDSPLHF. The CDR3 region has the DNA TGTGCCAGCAGTTCATACAGGGATTCACCCCTCCACTTT. Full variable domain (outside the CDR3, taken from reference TRBV28 and TRBJ1-6): DVKVTQSSRYLVKRTGEKVFLECVQDMDHENMFWYRQDPGLGLRLIYFSYDVKMKEKGDIPEGYSVSREKKERFSLILESASTNQTSMYLCASSSYRDSPLHFGNGTRLTVT.